What follows are 19 T cell receptor beta chains derived from one specimen sequenced in a study of CD8 T cells in ankylosing spondylitis. Study-level findings and limits: Ankylosing spondylitis blood appeared to carry a characteristic TCR beta motif of roughly eight highly homologous variants.

The antigens for these receptors are not known. Via MiXCR, TCRdb re-called the 5' RACE reads, giving one row per CDR3 protein. Counted here are some 700,000 distinct CDR3 sequences, around a fifth occurring once; the ten biggest clones make up around 19%. The sequencing input was blood, either unsorted or a sorted T cell fraction (not recorded which). These receptors came from a male donor with ankylosing spondylitis.

This chain uses TRBV4-1 with TRBJ2-1; TRBD2 aligns across 11 bases. The CDR3 sequence is 15 residues long. Per germline, CDR1 MGHRA and CDR2 YSYEKL. Germline trimming cut 3 bases from V and 8 bases from J; bases unmatched to any gene: 6. The CDR3 DNA follows: TGCGCCAGCAGCCAGGTAGCGGGAGGGAGGTATGAGCAGTTCTTC. Translated: CASSQVAGGRYEQFF.

This clonotype was observed many times. The CDR3 spells CASSYTEAFF. Written as DNA, the CDR3 is TGTGCCAGCAGTTACACTGAAGCTTTCTTT. The chain has TRBV12-3 or TRBV12-4 and TRBJ1-1, with unresolved D. This CDR3 is 10 amino acids long. The ends were cut back, 4 bases at V and 3 bases at J, with 0 bases in the middle.

The chain combines TRBV20-1 with TRBJ2-1; 8 bases align to TRBD1. The junction had 7 bases not matched to a gene; V was cut back by 0 bases and J by 0 bases. The germline V gene encodes CDR1 DFQATT and CDR2 SNEGSKA (reference sequence). This CDR3 region has 17 residues. The CDR3 DNA follows: TGCAGTGCTAGAGACGCCACCGGGACAGGCTCCTACAATGAGCAGTTCTTC. Translating it yields CSARDATGTGSYNEQFF.

The chain uses TRBV11-1 and TRBJ2-1, with TRBD1 identical over 9 bases. Germline values: CDR1 SGHAT, CDR2 FQDESV (reference sequence). The CDR3 extends over 20 amino acids. With V trimmed by 1 base and J by 4 bases, 17 bases remained unmatched. As DNA, the CDR3 is TGTGCCAGCAGCTTAGTACCCACAGGGGGCCGGAGCGGGATTTACAATGAGCAGTTCTTC. It translates to CASSLVPTGGRSGIYNEQFF.

The genes are TRBV29-1 and TRBJ1-1, with D possibly being TRBD1 (5 bases). Germline CDR1 and CDR2: SQVTM and ANQGSEA. This CDR3 has 15 residues. Trimming pared 4 bases from V and 3 bases from J, leaving 18 bases between. The CDR3 DNA reads as TGCAGCGTTGCCGGGGGGACTACCCACCACACTGAAGCTTTCTTT. Protein: CSVAGGTTHHTEAFF.

This clonotype was seen a few times. V and J are TRBV7-9 and TRBJ2-7; tentatively, D is TRBD2 (5 bases). With 0 bases removed from V and 2 bases from J, the gap between germline ends came to 11 bases. Germline values: CDR1 SEHNR, CDR2 FQNEAQ (reference sequence). The CDR3 spans 15 residues. In nucleotides, the CDR3 is TGTGCCAGCAGCTTAGCTTCTAGCTCCCCCTACGAGCAGTACTTC. Protein product: CASSLASSSPYEQYF. Supplemented by reference TRBV7-9 and TRBJ2-7, the full variable domain reads DTGVSQNPRHKITKRGQNVTFRCDPISEHNRLYWYRQTLGQGPEFLTYFQNEAQLEKSRLLSDRFSAERPKGSFSTLEIQRTEQGDSAMYLCASSLASSSPYEQYFGPGTRLTVT.

The chain has TRBV20-1 and TRBJ2-1, with 8 bases aligning to TRBD2. The J segment lost 6 bases and the V segment lost 1 base, leaving 8 bases of the junction unmatched. Germline loops: CDR1 DFQATT, CDR2 SNEGSKA (reference sequence). The CDR3 covers 15 residues. The CDR3 sequence: CSARVSGTRANEQFF. The CDR3 DNA follows: TGCAGTGCTAGAGTTTCCGGGACTAGGGCCAATGAGCAGTTCTTC.

As DNA, the CDR3 is TGTGCCAGCAGTTTAGCGCAGGGGGCCCACGAGCAGTACTTC. This codes for CASSLAQGAHEQYF. This rearrangement joins TRBV12-3 or TRBV12-4 to TRBJ2-7; 8 bases agree with TRBD1. This CDR3 has 14 residues. J was trimmed by 5 bases and V by 0 bases; bases with no gene match: 3.

This clonotype was seen more than once but under ten times. The chain has TRBV20-1 and TRBJ2-3; D tentatively reads TRBD1 or TRBD2 (6 bases each). This CDR3 region has 12 residues. Germline CDR1 reads DFQATT; CDR2 reads SNEGSKA (reference sequence). Trimming removed 6 bases at V and 5 bases at J, with 12 bases between. The CDR3 DNA sequence: TGCAGTGCCCAGGGGACTGAAGATACGCAGTATTTT. It encodes CSAQGTEDTQYF.

This clonotype was seen a handful of times. The chain employs TRBV4-1 and TRBJ2-1, with D possibly called TRBD1 or TRBD2 (5 bases each). Germline loops: CDR1 MGHRA, CDR2 YSYEKL. Deletions cut 4 bases from V and 0 bases from J, with 19 bases between. The CDR3 has 18 residues. CDR3 protein: CASSRRTEDTSSYNEQFF. The CDR3 DNA reads as TGCGCCAGCAGCCGCCGAACGGAGGACACCAGCTCCTACAATGAGCAGTTCTTC.

The chain combines TRBV25-1 with TRBJ2-1; D not resolved. The CDR3 runs to 10 residues. The germline V and J ends were trimmed by 7 bases and 8 bases, with 6 bases remaining between them. From germline, CDR1 is MGHDK and CDR2 SYGVNS. CDR3 amino acids: CASIADEQFF. The DNA for the CDR3 is TGTGCCAGCATCGCGGATGAGCAGTTCTTC.

This clonotype was recorded once. The V call is TRBV19, the J call TRBJ1-6; D possibly corresponds to TRBD1 (6 bases). V lost 5 bases to trimming and J lost 10 bases, with 12 bases between them. The germline V gene has CDR1 LNHDA and CDR2 SQIVND (reference sequence). The CDR3 has 13 residues. In DNA form, the CDR3 reads TGTGCCAGTAGTCCGGACAGCACGTCACCCCTCCACTTT. Amino acid sequence: CASSPDSTSPLHF.

On this clonotype itself: A read error may produce the germline difference seen at one junction end. V and J are TRBV12-3 or TRBV12-4 and TRBJ2-1; weak D call: TRBD2 (6 bases). The CDR3 has 16 residues. CDR3 in DNA: TGTACCAGCAGCCCCAGCCACGGGGGTTCCGACAATGAGCAGTTCTTC. Translating gives CTSSPSHGGSDNEQFF.

In its sample, this clonotype was seen a few times. This sequence may be a read error, since a much larger clone differs from it by one base. V is TRBV4-3 and J is TRBJ1-1; D gene unclear. Germline assignment: CDR1 LGHNA and CDR2 YSLEER. The CDR3 is made up of 14 amino acids. The ends were cut back, 0 bases at V and 1 base at J, with 6 bases in the middle. The CDR3 loop reads CASSQDGWNTEAFF. CDR3 in DNA: TGCGCCAGCAGCCAAGATGGGTGGAACACTGAAGCTTTCTTT.

A few counts support this clonotype. This sequence joins TRBV13 and TRBJ1-1; 8 bases match TRBD1. V was pared by 0 bases and J by 8 bases, with 8 bases of the junction left unmatched. Germline-derived CDR1 and CDR2 are PRHDT and FYEKMQ (reference sequence). The CDR3 has 15 amino acids. CDR3 in DNA: TGTGCCAGCAGCTTAGGCCAGGGGGCGCTTTGGGAAGCTTTCTTT. Amino acid sequence: CASSLGQGALWEAFF.

This clonotype was detected a few times. The J gene is TRBJ2-7, the V gene TRBV20-1; D is possibly TRBD1 (6 bases). V was clipped by 4 bases and J by 6 bases, with 13 bases between them. In germline, CDR1 is DFQATT, CDR2 SNEGSKA (reference sequence). The CDR3 runs 12 residues. CDR3 DNA sequence: TGCAGTGCTACCCAAAACAGGGTCGAGCAGTACTTC. Protein: CSATQNRVEQYF.

This clonotype was seen only a few times. This rearrangement joins TRBV7-9 to TRBJ2-1; D is unclear. Germline lookup yields CDR1 SEHNR and CDR2 FQNEAQ (reference sequence). V shed 4 bases and J shed 12 bases, with 13 bases lying between them. The CDR3 sequence is 12 residues long. The CDR3 spells CASSYMDGLQFF. CDR3 DNA sequence: TGTGCCAGCAGCTATATGGATGGGTTGCAGTTCTTC.

The J gene is TRBJ2-5, the V gene TRBV20-1; TRBD1 is a possible D gene (5 bases). Trimming stripped 0 bases from V and 5 bases from J, with 22 bases between. The CDR3 is made up of 17 amino acids. CDR1 is DFQATT and CDR2 is SNEGSKA in the germline V gene (reference sequence). Here the CDR3 reads CSARDMTELAFGETQYF. As DNA, the CDR3 is TGCAGTGCTAGAGATATGACAGAATTAGCTTTTGGGGAGACCCAGTACTTC.

This clonotype has a handful of counts. The chain carries TRBV20-1 and TRBJ2-5; TRBD2 is a possible D gene (6 bases). V was cut by 3 bases and J by 6 bases, with 29 bases left in between. CDR1 and CDR2 from the germline V gene are DFQATT and SNEGSKA (reference sequence). This CDR3 has 18 residues. The CDR3 coding sequence is TGCAGTGCTAGTGAGGGTGCGGGACGAAGATCGGGGCGTAAGACCCAGTACTTC. It codes for CSASEGAGRRSGRKTQYF.